The clone carrying this T cell receptor beta chain was detected only a few times. Trimming pared 6 bases from V and 3 bases from J, leaving 17 bases between. The germline V gene encodes CDR1 MNHEY and CDR2 SVGAGI. This CDR3 is 15 amino acids long. The source of the sample is a study of T cells after yellow fever vaccination. TCRdb reprocessed the 5' RACE reads via MiXCR and lists one record per CDR3 protein. The sample contains about 300,000 distinct CDR3 sequences, roughly 9% of which appear only once. Here the sequenced sample was CD4+ T cells sorted from PBMCs, taken 5 days after the yellow fever booster vaccination. The chain carries TRBV6-5 and TRBJ1-1; perhaps TRBD1 as D (6 bases). This TCR came from a man aged 18-30 years who received the YFV17D yellow fever vaccine. This chain's CDR3 is CASSSPGVGDTEAFF. CDR3 nucleotides: TGTGCCAGCAGCAGCCCAGGGGTGGGCGACACTGAAGCTTTCTTT.